The rows below give T cell receptor beta chains drawn from one sample of a study of blood T cell repertoires in COVID-19. Method: immunoSEQ multiplex PCR; TCRdb's copy keeps in-frame clones and lacks some. In the table there are over 110,000 clones, about 89% of which are singletons. The material sequenced was PBMCs or T cells enriched from blood (not recorded which). The receptors here all came from a man aged 60 to 69 who had recovered from COVID-19. Each CDR3 is given with its conserved first and last residue. D genes are given only for firm matches. Rows give clone size only sometimes, using once, few, many, or a class for an expanded clone.

v_gene	abundance	d_gene	j_gene	CDR3aa	CDR3nt
TRBV9	.	TRBD1	TRBJ1-1	CASSHDDRAAFF	TGTGCCAGCAGCCATGATGACAGGGCAGCTTTCTTT
TRBV6-2/TRBV6-3	.	TRBD2	TRBJ2-1	CASSYSRTSGSYEQFF	TGTGCCAGCAGTTACTCGAGGACTAGCGGGAGCTATGAGCAGTTCTTC
TRBV6-1	few	.	TRBJ1-2	CASSERLGGYYGYTF	TGTGCCAGCAGTGAAAGGCTCGGGGGGTACTATGGCTACACCTTC
TRBV2	.	TRBD1	TRBJ1-3	CASSETGFSGNTIYF	TGTGCCAGCAGTGAGACAGGGTTCTCTGGAAACACCATATATTTT
TRBV19	.	.	TRBJ2-2	CASNRQGSTGELFF	TGTGCCAGTAATCGGCAGGGAAGCACCGGGGAGCTGTTTTTT
TRBV3-1/TRBV3-2	.	.	TRBJ2-1	CASSQTGYNEQFF	TGTGCCAGCAGCCAGACAGGTTACAATGAGCAGTTCTTC
TRBV14	.	TRBD2	TRBJ2-7	CASSPQTSGRSYEQYF	TGTGCCAGCAGCCCTCAGACTAGCGGGAGATCCTACGAGCAGTACTTC
TRBV10-3	once	TRBD1	TRBJ1-2	CATKQGTGYTF	TGTGCCACGAAACAGGGGACTGGCTACACCTTC
TRBV24-1	.	TRBD2	TRBJ2-1	CATSDTPGTSGRRSYNEQFF	TGTGCCACCAGTGACACACCTGGGACTAGCGGGAGAAGGTCCTACAATGAGCAGTTCTTC
TRBV19	.	TRBD1	TRBJ2-3	CASSSGGESDTQYF	TGTGCCAGTAGTTCAGGGGGCGAGTCGGATACGCAGTATTTT
TRBV11-2	.	.	TRBJ2-7	CASSPGHLTYEQYF	TGTGCCAGCAGCCCCGGACACCTAACCTACGAGCAGTACTTC
TRBV10-2	.	.	TRBJ2-3	CATTGSSTDTQYF	TGCGCCACCACAGGGTCGAGCACAGATACGCAGTATTTT
TRBV10-3	.	.	TRBJ1-1	CAISESRGRDTEAFF	TGTGCCATCAGTGAGTCGCGAGGTCGGGACACTGAAGCTTTCTTT
TRBV5-1	.	.	TRBJ2-5	CASSLQLQETQYF	TGCGCCAGCAGCTTACAGCTACAAGAGACCCAGTACTTC
TRBV9	.	TRBD2	TRBJ2-3	CASSPLAGFTDTQYF	TGTGCCAGCAGCCCACTAGCGGGCTTCACAGATACGCAGTATTTT
TRBV18	.	TRBD2	TRBJ2-2	CASSPREPNTGELFF	TGTGCCAGCTCACCGCGGGAGCCGAACACCGGGGAGCTGTTTTTT
TRBV3-1/TRBV3-2	.	TRBD1	TRBJ2-7	CASSQTGSEQYF	TGTGCCAGCAGCCAGACAGGGTCCGAGCAGTACTTC
TRBV11-2	few	.	TRBJ2-7	CASSLVATWGLYEQYF	TGTGCCAGCAGCTTAGTTGCCACCTGGGGCCTTTACGAGCAGTACTTC
TRBV28	once	TRBD1	TRBJ2-7	CASGTGALYEQYF	TGTGCCAGCGGGACAGGGGCCCTCTACGAGCAGTACTTC
TRBV6-5	.	TRBD1	TRBJ1-1	CASTGQGVTEAFF	TGTGCCAGCACCGGACAGGGTGTTACTGAAGCTTTCTTT
TRBV5-8	few	.	TRBJ1-3	CASSLGSSGNTIYF	TGTGCCAGCAGCTTGGGGAGCTCTGGAAACACCATATATTTT
TRBV6-1	.	TRBD1	TRBJ1-2	CASSEAIGGMYGYTF	TGTGCCAGCAGTGAAGCGATAGGGGGCATGTATGGCTACACCTTC
TRBV15	.	TRBD1	TRBJ2-5	CATSRGGQGVQETQYF	TGTGCCACCAGCAGGGGGGGACAGGGGGTTCAGGAGACCCAGTACTTC
TRBV6-5	once	.	TRBJ2-7	CASSLWRGDYEQYF	TGTGCCAGCAGCCTCTGGCGGGGAGACTACGAGCAGTACTTC
TRBV5-1	.	TRBD2	TRBJ2-7	CASSLAQLAAGGEQYF	TGCGCCAGCAGCTTGGCCCAACTGGCCGCGGGGGGAGAGCAGTACTTC
TRBV2	.	TRBD1	TRBJ1-6	CASTPRGQGNSPLHF	TGTGCCAGCACCCCCCGTGGACAGGGGAATTCACCCCTCCACTTT
TRBV6-1	.	.	TRBJ1-6	CASSEKQATHSPLHF	TGTGCCAGCAGTGAAAAACAGGCGACACATTCACCCCTCCACTTT
TRBV7-6	.	TRBD2	TRBJ2-5	CANHPSERGENPGQYF	TGTGCCAACCACCCCTCGGAGCGGGGCGAAAATCCTGGCCAGTACTTC
TRBV19	.	.	TRBJ2-2	CASSITPQLNTGELFF	TGTGCCAGTAGTATAACGCCACAATTGAACACCGGGGAGCTGTTTTTT
TRBV6-5	.	.	TRBJ2-2	CASLDTGYTGELFF	TGTGCCAGCCTAGACACAGGTTACACCGGGGAGCTGTTTTTT
TRBV19	few	.	TRBJ1-5	CASSEGRGQPQHF	TGTGCCAGCTCGGAAGGGAGGGGTCAGCCCCAGCATTTT
TRBV28	.	.	TRBJ1-2	CASSLYPTGLGGYTF	TGTGCCAGCAGTCTATATCCCACAGGGTTGGGTGGCTACACCTTC
TRBV11-2	.	.	TRBJ2-7	CASSLRGGPLEQYF	TGTGCCAGCAGCTTAAGGGGGGGTCCCCTCGAGCAGTACTTC
TRBV7-9	.	.	TRBJ1-2	CASSPFSTGGYTF	TGTGCCAGCAGCCCATTTTCAACCGGGGGCTACACCTTC
TRBV9	.	.	TRBJ1-6	CASSVGLQGGRSPLHF	TGTGCCAGCAGCGTAGGACTGCAGGGTGGGCGCTCACCCCTCCACTTT